The 5 T cell receptor beta chains below all came from one sample that was sequenced in a study of blood T cell repertoires in COVID-19 (dated by TCRdb to between 2020 and 2021). Library preparation used the immunoSEQ multiplex PCR assay. TCRdb provides this immuneACCESS table in a form limited to in-frame rearrangements. Some clones are lacking; in checked studies, under half of them reflect an unresolved V gene, and why the rest are absent is not known. The sample profile shows some 510,000 clones; around 87% of them were found once. Over 1.5% of the sample goes to the ten largest clones. The sequenced material came from PBMCs or T cells enriched from blood (not recorded which). The receptor set was obtained from a woman between 40 and 55 years old who had recovered from COVID-19.

V gene TRBV3-1 (or the pseudogene TRBV3-2) combines with J gene TRBJ2-3; 12 bases agree with TRBD2. The J segment lost 2 bases and the V segment lost 5 bases, leaving 11 bases of the junction unmatched. The CDR3 has 18 amino acids. Germline CDR1 reads LGHDT; CDR2 reads YNNKEL (reference sequence). CDR3 loop: CASSSRRLAGDLTDTQYF. In nucleotides, the CDR3 is TGTGCCAGCAGCTCTCGTAGACTAGCGGGAGACCTCACAGATACGCAGTATTTT.

The J gene is TRBJ2-7, the V gene TRBV28; 10 positions agree with TRBD1. Trimming took 6 bases from V and 2 from J; bases not matched to a gene: 10. The CDR3 loop spans 16 amino acids. Per the germline V gene, CDR1 is MDHEN and CDR2 is SYDVKM. The CDR3 sequence: CASRKSTGTGAYEQYF. The CDR3 DNA reads TGTGCCAGCAGAAAATCGACCGGGACAGGGGCCTACGAGCAGTACTTC.

The chain carries TRBV4-1 and TRBJ2-3; D possibly corresponds to TRBD1 (7 bases). In germline, CDR1 is MGHRA, CDR2 YSYEKL. This CDR3 spans 16 amino acids. V gave up 3 bases and J gave up 4 bases, with 17 bases separating them. CDR3 region: CASSHQGGARADTQYF. CDR3 in DNA: TGCGCCAGCAGCCACCAGGGGGGCGCACGAGCAGATACGCAGTATTTT.

This chain uses TRBV15 with TRBJ1-5; the D is unclear. This CDR3 contains 14 residues. V was trimmed by 0 bases and J by 10 bases, leaving 13 bases between them. The germline V gene encodes CDR1 LNHNV and CDR2 YYDKDF (reference sequence). The CDR3 sequence is CATSRDFTAGPQHF. DNA of the CDR3: TGTGCCACCAGCAGAGATTTTACAGCAGGCCCCCAGCATTTT.

This chain uses TRBV7-9 with TRBJ2-2, with 11 bases matching TRBD2. CDR1 SEHNR and CDR2 FQNEAQ come from the germline V gene (reference sequence). The V segment lost 0 bases and the J segment 5 bases; nucleotides outside the gene matches: 8. This CDR3 is 18 amino acids long. In DNA form, the CDR3 reads TGTGCCAGCAGCTTAGCGAAGGTAGCGGGAGGGCCAACCGGGGAGCTGTTTTTT. This translates into CASSLAKVAGGPTGELFF.